This T cell receptor beta chain was recorded in a study of blood T cell repertoires in COVID-19. Turning to the study itself: Acute and convalescent COVID-19 samples came from the United States, Italy and Spain.

In Cohort 3, a recovered donor had either two negative PCRs, clearance, or symptom resolution. Trimming took off 0 bases at V and 0 bases at J, with 12 bases between the two ends. The CDR3 loop spans 16 amino acids. Germline V lookup: CDR1 SGHDT, CDR2 YYEEEE. Sequenced by immunoSEQ multiplex PCR; TCRdb stores in-frame clones only, minus some. The table includes 200,000 to 250,000 clones, 84% detected once. The chain is built from TRBV5-6 and TRBJ1-1; D is undetermined. Sequenced material: PBMCs or T cells enriched from blood (not recorded which). The receptor was derived from a man aged 60 to 69 who had recovered from COVID-19. The CDR3 is CASSLVGSLMNTEAFF. The CDR3 nucleotides read TGTGCCAGCAGCTTGGTGGGGAGCCTCATGAACACTGAAGCTTTCTTT.